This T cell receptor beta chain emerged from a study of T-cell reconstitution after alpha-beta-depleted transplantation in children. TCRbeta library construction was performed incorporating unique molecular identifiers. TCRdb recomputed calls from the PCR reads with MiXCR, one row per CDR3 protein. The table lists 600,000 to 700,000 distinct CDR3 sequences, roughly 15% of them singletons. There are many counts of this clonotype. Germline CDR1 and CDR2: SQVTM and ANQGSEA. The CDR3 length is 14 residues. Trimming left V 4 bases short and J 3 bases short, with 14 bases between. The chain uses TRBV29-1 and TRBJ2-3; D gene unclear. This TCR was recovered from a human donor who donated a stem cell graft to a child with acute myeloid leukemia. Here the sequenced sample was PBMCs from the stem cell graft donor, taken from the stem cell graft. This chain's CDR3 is CSVGVVGGTDTQYF. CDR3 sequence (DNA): TGCAGCGTTGGGGTAGTAGGTGGAACAGATACGCAGTATTTT.